What follows are 23 T cell receptor beta chains derived from one specimen sequenced in a study of blood T cell repertoires in COVID-19. Sequenced by immunoSEQ multiplex PCR; TCRdb stores in-frame clones only, minus some. The profile covers approximately 260,000 clones, with under 95% appearing a single time and around 2% taken by the ten largest. The sample comprised PBMCs or T cells enriched from blood (not recorded which). The source is a woman between 18 and 29 years old who had recovered from COVID-19.

V gene TRBV11-3 combines with J gene TRBJ1-2; no definite D call. The germline V and J ends were trimmed by 0 bases and 3 bases, with 23 bases remaining between them. The germline V gene encodes CDR1 SGHNT and CDR2 YENEEA. The CDR3 is 19 amino acids. CDR3 sequence reads: CASSLDALRLLRSDYGYTF. As DNA, the CDR3 is TGTGCCAGCAGCTTAGACGCTTTGCGGCTTCTCCGATCCGACTATGGCTACACCTTC.

The chain is built from TRBV10-3 and TRBJ1-3, with D possibly TRBD1 on 6 matching bases. The CDR3 runs 14 residues. The V gene's germline CDR1 is ENHRY and CDR2 SYGVKD. Deletions cut 6 bases from V and 0 bases from J, with 9 bases between. CDR3 residues: CAIRGQSSGNTIYF. CDR3 nucleotide sequence: TGTGCCATCAGGGGACAAAGCTCTGGAAACACCATATATTTT.

The V call is TRBV7-2, the J call TRBJ1-2; D is undetermined. CDR1 SGHTA and CDR2 FQGNSA come from the germline V gene. The CDR3 consists of 15 residues. Trimming removed 5 bases from V and 0 bases from J, with 13 bases in between. CDR3: CASSGDTLANYGYTF. CDR3 coding DNA: TGTGCCAGCAGCGGTGACACCTTGGCTAACTATGGCTACACCTTC. The variable domain in full, with the rest retrieved from reference TRBV7-2 and TRBJ1-2, is GAGVSQSPSNKVTEKGKDVELRCDPISGHTALYWYRQSLGQGLEFLIYFQGNSAPDKSGLPSDRFSAERTGGSVSTLTIQRTQQEDSAVYLCASSGDTLANYGYTFGSGTRLTVV.

The chain uses TRBV5-4 and TRBJ2-5, with no clear D. CDR1 and CDR2 (germline): SGHNT, YYREEE (reference sequence). CDR3 length: 12 amino acids. V lost 2 bases, J lost 4 bases, and 6 bases lay in between. The CDR3 here is CASSFLAETQYF. CDR3 sequence (DNA): TGTGCCAGCAGCTTCTTAGCAGAGACCCAGTACTTC.

This chain uses TRBV11-2 with TRBJ1-1; D gene unclear. Trimming left V 5 bases short and J 1 base short, with 11 bases between. The germline V gene has CDR1 SGHAT and CDR2 FQNNGV. This CDR3 contains 14 residues. CDR3 sequence reads: CASSRVGGNTEAFF. CDR3 DNA: TGTGCCAGCAGCAGGGTCGGAGGGAACACTGAAGCTTTCTTT.

This chain uses TRBV3-1 (or the pseudogene TRBV3-2) with TRBJ1-2, with TRBD1 matching over 7 bases. The CDR3 is made up of 13 amino acids. Germline CDR1 and CDR2: LGHDT and YNNKEL (reference sequence). Trimming cost V 4 bases and J 1 base; bases outside gene matches: 0. CDR3 region: CASSRDSNYGYTF. The CDR3 DNA reads TGTGCCAGCAGCCGGGACAGTAACTATGGCTACACCTTC.

The chain carries TRBV5-1 and TRBJ1-2; D uncertain. Germline V gene data show CDR1 as SGHRS and CDR2 as YFSETQ. Trimming took off 1 base at V and 8 bases at J, with 15 bases between the two ends. CDR3 size: 14 residues. This chain's CDR3 is CASSLNSGKVGYTF. The CDR3 nucleotides read TGCGCCAGCAGCTTGAATTCCGGGAAGGTCGGCTACACCTTC.

The chain links TRBV27 to TRBJ1-6, with 9 positions matching TRBD1. The CDR3 consists of 14 residues. V gave up 6 bases and J gave up 7 bases; unmatched junction bases: 4. Germline V gene lookup returns CDR1 MNHEY and CDR2 SMNVEV (reference sequence). The CDR3 DNA reads TGTGCCAGCAGCCCGGGACAGGGCAATTCACCCCTCCACTTT. Its protein is CASSPGQGNSPLHF.

This chain connects TRBV27 to TRBJ1-2; maybe TRBD1 (6 bases). V lost 5 bases and J 2 bases, leaving 18 bases between the germline ends. Germline values: CDR1 MNHEY, CDR2 SMNVEV (reference sequence). This CDR3 has 16 residues. The CDR3 reads CASSPIWGGLNYGYTF. CDR3 DNA sequence: TGTGCCAGCAGTCCGATCTGGGGGGGGCTCAACTATGGCTACACCTTC.

This clone came up once. J is TRBJ1-3 and V is TRBV7-8, with D tentatively TRBD1 (6 bases). V dropped 1 base and J dropped 3 bases, with 13 bases sitting between them. The length of the CDR3 is 16 residues. Germline V gives CDR1 SGHVS, CDR2 FQNEAQ. CDR3 DNA: TGTGCCAGCAGCTTAGTACGCCAGGGGATTGGAAACACCATATATTTT. Amino acids: CASSLVRQGIGNTIYF.

Here the CDR3 reads CASSTYWTGGASYNEQFF. The CDR3 DNA reads TGTGCCAGCAGTACCTACTGGACAGGGGGCGCATCCTACAATGAGCAGTTCTTC. V usage is TRBV28 and J usage is TRBJ2-1; TRBD1 matches 11 bases. This CDR3 has 18 amino acids. Germline V lookup: CDR1 MDHEN, CDR2 SYDVKM. Trimming at V came to 5 bases and at J to 1 base, leaving 10 bases not matched to a gene.

The CDR3 DNA is TGTGCCAGCAGCTTAGAACTAGCGGGCTCCTACGAGCAGTACTTC. It is translated as CASSLELAGSYEQYF. The chain couples TRBV7-8 to TRBJ2-7; 9 positions match TRBD2. Germline CDR1 SGHVS, CDR2 FQNEAQ. The CDR3 covers 15 residues. V trimming: 1 base; J trimming: 0 bases; junction bases outside the gene matches: 1. Full variable domain (rest looked up from reference TRBV7-8 and TRBJ2-7): GAGVSQSPRYKVAKRGQDVALRCDPISGHVSLFWYQQALGQGPEFLTYFQNEAQLDKSGLPSDRFFAERPEGSVSTLKIQRTQQEDSAVYLCASSLELAGSYEQYFGPGTRLTVT.

CDR3 coding DNA: TGTGCCAGCAGCCAAGATAGGGCTAGCGGGAGGGCCGGCTACGAGCAGTACTTC. Protein sequence: CASSQDRASGRAGYEQYF. This chain joins TRBV3-1 (or the pseudogene TRBV3-2) and TRBJ2-7; 12 nucleotides line up with TRBD2. With V trimmed by 0 bases and J by 3 bases, 9 bases remained unmatched. Germline lookup yields CDR1 LGHDT and CDR2 YNNKEL (reference sequence). The CDR3 is made up of 18 amino acids.

In nucleotides, the CDR3 is TGTGCCAGTAGTCACCGGGACAGTTCATACGAGCAGTACTTC. Its translation: CASSHRDSSYEQYF. The V call is TRBV19, the J call TRBJ2-7, with TRBD1 matching over 7 bases. V shed 5 bases, J shed 4 bases, and the junction held 8 bases outside the gene matches. Germline lookup yields CDR1 LNHDA and CDR2 SQIVND (reference sequence). The CDR3 length is 14 residues. Drawing the rest from reference TRBV19 and TRBJ2-7, the complete variable domain is DGGITQSPKYLFRKEGQNVTLSCEQNLNHDAMYWYRQDPGQGLRLIYYSQIVNDFQKGDIAEGYSVSREKKESFPLTVTSAQKNPTAFYLCASSHRDSSYEQYFGPGTRLTVT.

The V call is TRBV7-2, the J call TRBJ1-1; 7 bases agree with TRBD1. The CDR3 covers 14 residues. Germline-derived CDR1 and CDR2 are SGHTA and FQGNSA. J lost 1 base, V lost 4 bases, and 3 bases had no gene match. The CDR3: CASSYGTANTEAFF. The CDR3 DNA sequence: TGTGCCAGCAGCTACGGGACAGCGAACACTGAAGCTTTCTTT.

The V call is TRBV19, the J call TRBJ1-5; unclear D gene. Germline V CDR1 and CDR2: LNHDA, SQIVND (reference sequence). Trimming removed 7 bases at V and 2 bases at J, with 15 bases between. The CDR3 length is 15 residues. CDR3 amino acids: CASIRQISGNQPQHF. CDR3 in DNA: TGTGCCAGTATCAGGCAGATTAGTGGCAATCAGCCCCAGCATTTT. Complete variable domain (other parts from reference TRBV19 and TRBJ1-5): DGGITQSPKYLFRKEGQNVTLSCEQNLNHDAMYWYRQDPGQGLRLIYYSQIVNDFQKGDIAEGYSVSREKKESFPLTVTSAQKNPTAFYLCASIRQISGNQPQHFGDGTRLSIL.

The V call is TRBV18, the J call TRBJ1-5; D remains ambiguous. V was trimmed by 4 bases and J by 7 bases, leaving 11 bases between them. Germline values: CDR1 KGHSH, CDR2 LQKENI. The CDR3 sequence is 13 residues long. CDR3 DNA: TGTGCCAGCTCACGCTCTGATGGCCAGCCCCAGCATTTT. Protein sequence: CASSRSDGQPQHF.

The chain joins TRBV12-2 to TRBJ2-7; no check of the table's D call, TRBD1, against the DNA was made. TRBV12-2 is assigned pseudogene status. The CDR3 loop spans 14 amino acids. CDR3 nucleotides: TGTGCAAGTCGCCATTGGGACAACTCCTACGAGCAGTACTTC. Its translation: CASRHWDNSYEQYF.

The chain carries TRBV3-1 (or the pseudogene TRBV3-2) and TRBJ1-4, with D maybe TRBD1 (5 bases). Trimming took off 1 base at V and 8 bases at J, with 23 bases between the two ends. CDR1 LGHDT and CDR2 YNNKEL come from the germline V gene (reference sequence). CDR3 size: 18 residues. CDR3 bases: TGTGCCAGCAGCCAAGGATGGATGTGGGGACTGGGGACGGAAAAACTGTTTTTT. Protein product: CASSQGWMWGLGTEKLFF.

The CDR3 reads CAISTAGTPNYGYTF. The DNA of the CDR3 is TGTGCCATCAGTACCGCAGGTACCCCTAACTATGGCTACACCTTC. This sequence joins TRBV10-3 and TRBJ1-2; the D is unclear. The CDR3 consists of 15 residues. Trimming pared 5 bases from V and 0 bases from J, leaving 13 bases between. The germline CDR1 and CDR2 sequences are ENHRY and SYGVKD.

This sequence joins TRBV10-2 and TRBJ2-3, with 12 bases that match TRBD2. The CDR3 is 15 amino acids. The V segment lost 9 bases and the J segment 6 bases; nucleotides outside the gene matches: 10. In germline, CDR1 is WSHSY, CDR2 SAAADI. In DNA, the CDR3 is TGCGCCAGTTATGGACTAGCGGGAACAGAGGATACGCAGTATTTT. It is translated as CASYGLAGTEDTQYF.

A single count supports this clone. The V and J genes are TRBV27 and TRBJ2-7; D is unclear. The CDR3 sequence is 13 residues long. Germline-derived CDR1 and CDR2 are MNHEY and SMNVEV (reference sequence). Trimming removed 3 bases at V and 7 bases at J, with 13 bases between. The CDR3 nucleotides read TGTGCCAGCAGTTTCGACTCTTCTTTGGAGCAGTACTTC. Its protein is CASSFDSSLEQYF.

This chain uses TRBV21-1 with TRBJ2-7; TRBD1, as called in the table, went unchecked against the DNA. TRBV21-1 is designated a pseudogene. The CDR3 spans 14 residues. The CDR3 DNA follows: TGTGCCAGCAGGATACAGGGGGTCTCCTACGAGCAGTACTTC. This gives the protein CASRIQGVSYEQYF.